The source of this T cell receptor (beta chain) is a study of tumor-infiltrating lymphocytes in primary liver carcinoma. Study summary: Cases comprised patients with primary liver carcinoma who received surgical resection. Tumor staging was T1-T3 N0M0; sizes spanned about 4.2 to 11 cm across.

Total RNA amounting to roughly 450 ng was the source from which TCR beta cDNA was made with a constant-region primer. Generation of the TCR beta libraries relied on three nested multiplex PCR rounds using slightly modified ARM-PCR. The first two PCR rounds used TRBV1-TRBV30 primers with a Cbeta primer, about 9 cycles each. TCRdb independently ran MiXCR on the multiplex PCR reads; one entry per CDR3 protein. The repertoire holds approximately 320,000 distinct CDR3 sequences, with 58% as singletons. The blood RNA (from unsorted whole blood) was obtained, and germline DNA was also extracted. The CDR3 has 14 residues. V shed 3 bases, J shed 4 bases, and the junction held 6 bases outside the gene matches. Germline assignment: CDR1 SQVTM and CDR2 ANQGSEA. Worth noting for this clonotype: Its antigen remains unknown.

Study-level results: The top-250-clone fraction was significantly higher in tumors than in blood (p = 0.039). It was tumor-adjacent and tumor-blood pairs that overlapped less than tumor region pairs did.

This TCR came from a woman in her thirties with primary liver carcinoma and hepatitis B virus infection. Sequenced sample: peripheral blood. This sequence joins TRBV29-1 and TRBJ2-1; 7 bases match TRBD2. The CDR3: CSVDLAGVYNEQFF. The CDR3 DNA reads TGCAGCGTTGATTTAGCGGGTGTTTACAATGAGCAGTTCTTC.